This TCR beta chain was recorded in a study of cytomegalovirus exposure and HLA in healthy donors (dated by TCRdb to the late 2010s). Regarding the research as a whole: An earlier analysis of approximately 640 of the donors reported approximately 300 Gb of sequence data and some 120 million unique TCR beta sequences from roughly 200 million T cells. Around 300 gigabases of sequencing data and some 85 million unique TCR sequences were included in an early release covering several hundred HLA-typed donors. Among the approximately 420 genotyped donors, around 81% belonged to the genetic ancestry cluster associated with self-reported Caucasian donors. The study was designed to test whether signatures of past pathogen exposure could be identified by cataloging public T cell receptors. The T cell repertoires of around 730 subjects were profiled by immunosequencing and related to cytomegalovirus serostatus. Along with the roughly 670-subject first cohort, a separate validation cohort of over 90 different subjects was used. High-throughput TCR immunosequencing, statistical association of individual TCRs with disease status, and machine learning were combined to predict cytomegalovirus infection status. In a later analysis, previously published TCR beta repertoires from 666 donors were re-analyzed and high-resolution HLA genotyping was added so that TCR occurrence patterns could be studied. The later analysis used no new phenotypic data to find candidate immune exposures, relying instead on TCR beta sequences and their occurrence across donors. An earlier analysis of several hundred of the donors applied high-throughput TCR beta sequencing to assess whether each TCR beta V gene segment acted as functional or pseudogenic. Alongside the repertoire data, information on donor age, sex, ethnicity and CMV serostatus was compiled. In a later genetic analysis, genome-wide SNP genotypes for about three fifths of the roughly 670 donors were used, and that subset was treated as a discovery cohort. Every discovery cohort repertoire had been produced on one sequencing platform. Class I and class II HLA loci were covered by the typing at four-digit resolution. Typing coverage varied by locus: roughly 629-630 donors for A, B, C, DRB1 and DQB1; around 560 for DQA1; more than 600 for DPA1; approximately 490 for DPB1. Roughly 5 DR-DQ haplotypes were treated as single units for association and clustering because of strong linkage in the cohort. Among some 400 genotyped donors of the cohort, an average of roughly 230,000 unique TCR beta nucleotide sequences was sequenced per donor, of which about 18% were non-productive. Here is what the overall study found, with its caveats: In a later analysis, the rate of TCR association differed among HLA loci, with DRB1 alleles having the most associated TCRs and HLA-C alleles having the fewest. When HLA alleles, especially DR and DQ, strongly co-occurred, attributing TCR associations to individual alleles was difficult. Compared with the roughly 600-donor mean, donors in an Asian-associated ancestry cluster had fewer N-insertions in productive TCRs, according to a later genetic analysis. The sequencing pipeline was judged likely to have produced a cluster of highly shared sequence variants as a technical artifact. A later analysis reported that several top co-occurrence clusters appeared linked to parvovirus B19, influenza, CMV and Epstein-Barr virus. Because some donors lacked HLA typing at each locus, the association tests relied only on the typed subset. In this cohort, only TCR beta chains were sequenced, and detectable features were limited by the absence of alpha or paired-chain data. Most TCR sequences were observed very rarely across donors, whereas some public TCRs were present in many individuals. The study listed 150 to 200 TCR beta chains as associated with cytomegalovirus. A later analysis associated around 16,000 TCR beta sequences with specific HLA alleles at a false discovery rate of 0.05. Immune exposure information for the cohort was limited to CMV serostatus. A further reported finding was that TCR beta sequences accurately predicted the HLA-A and HLA-B alleles for most subjects in the first cohort. In a later analysis, HLA-associated TCR beta chains were found to be more clonally expanded and to have lower generation probabilities than equally common non-associated chains. It was suggested by the authors that the approach could potentially be generalized to other disease states and immunological phenotypes. Roughly uniform sequencing depth across donors was assumed in presence/absence analyses, although this assumption may not hold. Because counts were too low, about 18 rarely observed V segments, including chromosome 9 orphons, were excluded from the earlier analysis of 500 to 700 of the donors. In a later genetic analysis, a missense DCLRE1C variant was associated with V-gene and J-gene trimming of TCR beta chains, and the association was replicated in an independent cohort. A few of the identified cytomegalovirus-associated TCR beta chains were confirmed in vitro to be specific for cytomegalovirus antigens. Linkage disequilibrium might explain the correlated functional status among segregating V segments, but an unknown experimental factor could not be excluded. In a later analysis, most CMV-associated TCR beta chains were found to appear HLA-restricted, with HLA associations seemingly driven largely by CMV exposure. In an earlier analysis of some 500 of the donors, most TCR beta V segments appeared in productive rearrangements about 87% or about 30% of the time, broadly matching IMGT annotations. Cytomegalovirus status was reported to be diagnosed by the classifier with high specificity and sensitivity in both the original and validation cohorts.

Preparation of the library involved the immunoSEQ multiplex PCR assay. The multiplex PCR relied on a mix of 60 forward primers for TCR Vbeta segments and 13 reverse primers for TCR Jbeta segments. A multiplex PCR assay on genomic DNA amplified the CDR3 region of rearranged TCR beta genes. The Illumina HiSeq System was used to sequence the amplified TCR beta libraries as 87-base-pair reads. The paper's processing steps were these. Across the 700 or so repertoires, a later analysis counted 78 million or so unique TCR beta chains, around 11 million of which were shared by at least two donors. To remove PCR and sequencing errors, raw reads were error-corrected and collapsed into unique sequences using a nearest-neighbor algorithm that merged closely related sequences. To assign V, D and J gene segments, CDR3 sequences were aligned to IMGT reference sequences. For a sequence to be retained, a match of at least six nucleotides to both a V gene segment and a J gene segment was required. A rearrangement counted as productive if the CDR3 had no stop codons and remained in frame with V and J, and every other rearrangement counted as non-productive. CDR3 was defined according to IMGT convention as the region running from the second conserved V-encoded cysteine to the conserved J-encoded phenylalanine. The earlier analysis of about 500 of the donors excluded sequences that lacked an unambiguous match to a single V gene segment. An earlier analysis of 587 of the donors classified V segments as functional when productive rearrangements were above 56.7% and as segregating when the standard deviation between donors was above 5%. To diagnose cytomegalovirus status from the catalog of TCR beta chain sequences, a statistical classification framework was built. In a later analysis, V and J genes were assigned by comparing TCR nucleotide sequences against IMGT/GENE-DB human TR gene sequences. In a later analysis, CDR3 sequences and most-parsimonious VDJ recombination scenarios were assigned using the TCRdist pipeline. In a later analysis, every TCR beta chain was defined by the combination of its CDR3 amino acid sequence and its V-gene family, and reads without a unique V-gene family were dropped. In a later analysis, approximately 640 highly shared, low-generation-probability nucleotide sequences were removed to address suspected cross-contamination and a sequencing artifact. In a later analysis, a clonal expansion index for each public chain was calculated from normalized within-repertoire ranks of inferred template counts. Generation probabilities in a later analysis came from a VDJ recombination model fitted to out-of-frame rearrangements, and those results were checked against IGoR. Hypergeometric tests were used in a later analysis to score TCR-TCR, TCR-HLA and TCR-CMV co-occurrence, with a repertoire-size bias correction applied to the TCR pairs. A later analysis estimated false discovery rates by permuting HLA or CMV assignments 20 times. In a later analysis, co-occurring TCRs were grouped using DBSCAN, and TCRdist sequence similarity was added for clustering within HLA-allele-positive subsets. Repertoires with fewer than 30,000 or more than 120,000 public chains, plus five repertoires with anomalous nucleotide sharing, were excluded from co-occurrence clustering. TCRdb took over this immuneACCESS table, retaining in-frame rearrangements with V and J assigned. Such tables are incomplete; in checked studies, under half of the missing clones stem from an unresolved V gene, and the remainder is unexplained. V, J and clone size are those of that table, while D and trimming were read from the DNA. Counted in this sample were about 170,000 clones; 84% of them appeared once. In total, the top ten clones hold 4.8% of the sample.

The cohort comprised 550 to 700 healthy bone marrow donors. At the time of sampling, all cohort members were nominally healthy, though unrecorded immune exposures were likely present. The donor tested CMV seropositive, placing the donor among the 289 seropositive members of the cohort. A peripheral blood sample was provided by each donor, and peripheral blood mononuclear cells were used for TCR beta sequencing. The Qiagen DNeasy Blood Extraction Kit was used to extract genomic DNA from the blood cell samples. With respect to this clone: Its antigen is still unknown. No per-base quality is available; no much larger clone lies one base away.

Sequencing input: PBMCs. The TCR comes from a girl aged 10 to 17 in good health and CMV-seropositive.

The nucleotide sequence is TGCGCCAGCAGCTTGGGGCAGGGATTCAAAGAGACCCAGTACTTC. Its translation is CASSLGQGFKETQYF. The chain is made from TRBV5-1 and TRBJ2-5; TRBD1 might be the D gene, on 5 matching bases. V drops 0 bases and J drops 3 bases, leaving 12 bases in between. CDR1 and CDR2 (SGHRS, YFSETQ) derive from the germline V gene. The CDR3 runs 15 residues from the cysteine to the phenylalanine. Only the CDR3 part of the read is kept: 45 bases, read in frame from the first base. This CDR3, with the reference TRBV5-1 and TRBJ2-5 proteins standing in past its ends, gives the full variable domain KAGVTQTPRYLIKTRGQQVTLSCSPISGHRSVSWYQQTPGQGLQFLFEYFSETQRNKGNFPGRFSGRQFSNSRSEMNVSTLELGDSALYLCASSLGQGFKETQYFGPGTRLLVL.